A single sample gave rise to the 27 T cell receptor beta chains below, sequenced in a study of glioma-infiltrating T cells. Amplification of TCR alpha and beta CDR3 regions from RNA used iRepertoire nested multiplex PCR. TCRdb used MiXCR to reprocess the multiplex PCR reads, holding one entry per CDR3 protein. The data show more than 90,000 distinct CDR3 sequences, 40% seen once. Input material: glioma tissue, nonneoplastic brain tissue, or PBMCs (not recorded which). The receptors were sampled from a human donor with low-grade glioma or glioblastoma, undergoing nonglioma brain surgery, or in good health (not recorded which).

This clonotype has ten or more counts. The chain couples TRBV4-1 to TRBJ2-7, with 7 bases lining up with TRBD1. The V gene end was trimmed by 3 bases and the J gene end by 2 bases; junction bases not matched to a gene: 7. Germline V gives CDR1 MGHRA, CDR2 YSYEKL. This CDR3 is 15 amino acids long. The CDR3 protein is CASSHPGQDTYEQYF. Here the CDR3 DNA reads TGCGCCAGCAGCCATCCTGGACAGGATACCTACGAGCAGTACTTC.

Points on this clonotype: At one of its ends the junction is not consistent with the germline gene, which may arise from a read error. CDR3 nucleotides: TGTGCCAGCAGGCCGGGACTAGCGGGAGGGTTGGACGACCAGTACTTC. This encodes CASRPGLAGGLDDQYF. The rearrangement joins TRBV14 to TRBJ2-7; 16 bases match TRBD2. CDR1 and CDR2 (germline): SGHDN, FVKESK. There are 16 residues in the CDR3. The full variable domain, completed using reference TRBV14 and TRBJ2-7, is EAGVTQFPSHSVIEKGQTVTLRCDPISGHDNLYWYRRVMGKEIKFLLHFVKESKQDESGMPNNRFLAERTGGTYSTLKVQPAELEDSGVYFCASRPGLAGGLDDQYFGPGTRLTVT.

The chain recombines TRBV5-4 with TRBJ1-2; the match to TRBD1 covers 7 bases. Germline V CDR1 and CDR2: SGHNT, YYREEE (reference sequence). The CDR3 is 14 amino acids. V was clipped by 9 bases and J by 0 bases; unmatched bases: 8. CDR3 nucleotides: TGTGCCAATGCCTGGGACAGAACTAACTATGGCTACACCTTC. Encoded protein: CANAWDRTNYGYTF.

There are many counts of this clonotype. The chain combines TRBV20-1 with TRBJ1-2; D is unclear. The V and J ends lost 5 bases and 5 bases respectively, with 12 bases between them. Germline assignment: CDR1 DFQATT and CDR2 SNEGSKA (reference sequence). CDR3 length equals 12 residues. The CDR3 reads CSAPPGSYGYTF. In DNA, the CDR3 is TGCAGTGCTCCCCCGGGGTCGTATGGCTACACCTTC.

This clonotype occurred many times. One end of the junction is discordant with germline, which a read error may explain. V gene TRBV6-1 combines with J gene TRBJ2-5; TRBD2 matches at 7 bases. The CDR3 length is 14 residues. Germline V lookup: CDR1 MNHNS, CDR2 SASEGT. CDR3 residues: CASSGGLVRETRYF. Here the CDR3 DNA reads TGCGCCAGCAGTGGTGGACTAGTCAGAGAGACCCGGTACTTC.

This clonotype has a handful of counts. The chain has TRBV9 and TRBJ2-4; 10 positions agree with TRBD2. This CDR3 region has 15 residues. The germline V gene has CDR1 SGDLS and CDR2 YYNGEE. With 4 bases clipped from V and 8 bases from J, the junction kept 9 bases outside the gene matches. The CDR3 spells CASSYGTSELDIQYF. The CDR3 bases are TGTGCCAGCAGCTATGGGACTAGCGAATTGGACATTCAGTACTTC.

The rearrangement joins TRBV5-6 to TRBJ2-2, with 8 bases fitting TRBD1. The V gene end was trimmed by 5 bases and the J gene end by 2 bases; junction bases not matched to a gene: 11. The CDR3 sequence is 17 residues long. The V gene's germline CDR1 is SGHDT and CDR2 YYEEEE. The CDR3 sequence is CASSSKTGVENTGELFF. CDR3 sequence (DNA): TGTGCCAGCAGTAGTAAGACAGGGGTAGAAAACACCGGGGAGCTGTTTTTT. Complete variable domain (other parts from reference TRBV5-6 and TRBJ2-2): DAGVTQSPTHLIKTRGQQVTLRCSPKSGHDTVSWYQQALGQGPQFIFQYYEEEERQRGNFPDRFSGHQFPNYSSELNVNALLLGDSALYLCASSSKTGVENTGELFFGEGSRLTVL.

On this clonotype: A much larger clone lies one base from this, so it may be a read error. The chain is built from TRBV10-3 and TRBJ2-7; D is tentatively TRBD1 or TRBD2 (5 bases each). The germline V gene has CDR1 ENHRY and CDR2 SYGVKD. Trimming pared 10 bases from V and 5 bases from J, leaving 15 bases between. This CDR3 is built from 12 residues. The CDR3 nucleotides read TGTGCCAGCAGACACGGGACCAACGAGCAGTACTTC. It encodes CASRHGTNEQYF.

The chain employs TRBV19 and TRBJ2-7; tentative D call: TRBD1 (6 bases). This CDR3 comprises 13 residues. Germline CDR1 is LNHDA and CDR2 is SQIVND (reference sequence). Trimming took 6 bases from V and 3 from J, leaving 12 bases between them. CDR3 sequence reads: CASSTGRGYEQYF. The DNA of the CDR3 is TGTGCCAGTAGCACTGGCAGGGGCTACGAGCAGTACTTC. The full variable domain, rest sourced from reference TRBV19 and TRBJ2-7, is DGGITQSPKYLFRKEGQNVTLSCEQNLNHDAMYWYRQDPGQGLRLIYYSQIVNDFQKGDIAEGYSVSREKKESFPLTVTSAQKNPTAFYLCASSTGRGYEQYFGPGTRLTVT.

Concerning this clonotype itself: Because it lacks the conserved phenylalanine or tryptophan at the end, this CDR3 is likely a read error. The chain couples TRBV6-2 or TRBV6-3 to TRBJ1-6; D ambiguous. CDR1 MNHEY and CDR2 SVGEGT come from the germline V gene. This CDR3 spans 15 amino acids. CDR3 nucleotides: TGTGCCAGCAGTTCCGGGCCCCAACATAATTCGCCCCTCCACCTT. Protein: CASSSGPQHNSPLHL.

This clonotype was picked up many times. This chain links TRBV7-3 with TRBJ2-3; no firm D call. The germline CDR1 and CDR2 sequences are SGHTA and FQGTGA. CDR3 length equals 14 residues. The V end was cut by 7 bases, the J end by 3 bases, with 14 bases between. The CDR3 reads CASNSGSITDTQYF. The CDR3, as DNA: TGTGCCAGCAACTCGGGCAGTATAACAGATACGCAGTATTTT. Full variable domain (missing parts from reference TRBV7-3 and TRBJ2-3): GAGVSQTPSNKVTEKGKYVELRCDPISGHTALYWYRQSLGQGPEFLIYFQGTGAADDSGLPNDRFFAVRPEGSVSTLKIQRTERGDSAVYLCASNSGSITDTQYFGPGTRLTVL.

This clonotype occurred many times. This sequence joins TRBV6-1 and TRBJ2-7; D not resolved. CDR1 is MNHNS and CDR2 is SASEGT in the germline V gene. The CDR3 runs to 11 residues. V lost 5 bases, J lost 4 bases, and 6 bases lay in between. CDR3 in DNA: TGTGCCAGCAGTTCCCTGTACGAGCAGTACTTC. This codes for CASSSLYEQYF.

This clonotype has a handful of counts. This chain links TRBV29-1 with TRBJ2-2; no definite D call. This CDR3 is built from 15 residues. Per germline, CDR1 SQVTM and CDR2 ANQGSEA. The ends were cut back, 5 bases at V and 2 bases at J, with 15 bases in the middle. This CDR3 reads CSVLFSTANTGELFF. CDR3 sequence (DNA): TGCAGCGTTCTTTTCAGTACAGCAAACACCGGGGAGCTGTTTTTT.

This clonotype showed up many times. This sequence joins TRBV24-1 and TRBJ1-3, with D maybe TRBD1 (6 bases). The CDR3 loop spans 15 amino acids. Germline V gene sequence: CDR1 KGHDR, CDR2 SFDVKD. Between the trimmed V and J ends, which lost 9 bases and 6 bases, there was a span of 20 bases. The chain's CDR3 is CATYKVQGSENTIYF. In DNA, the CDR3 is TGTGCCACCTACAAAGTACAGGGATCGGAAAACACCATATATTTT.

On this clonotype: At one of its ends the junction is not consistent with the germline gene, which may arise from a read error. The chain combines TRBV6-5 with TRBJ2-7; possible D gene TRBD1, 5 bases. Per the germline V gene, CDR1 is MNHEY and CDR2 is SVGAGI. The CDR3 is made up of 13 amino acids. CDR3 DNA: TGTTCCAGCAGGGCAGGACATGGCCCCGAGCATTACTTC. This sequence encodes CSSRAGHGPEHYF.

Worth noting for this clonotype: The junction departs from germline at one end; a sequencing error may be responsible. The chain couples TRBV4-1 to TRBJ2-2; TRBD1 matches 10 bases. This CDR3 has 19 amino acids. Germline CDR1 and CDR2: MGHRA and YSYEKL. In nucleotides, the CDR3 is TGCGCAAGCAGCCATTTTCCGGGACAGGGGAAGCCGGGTACCGGGGAGCTGTTTTTT. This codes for CASSHFPGQGKPGTGELFF.

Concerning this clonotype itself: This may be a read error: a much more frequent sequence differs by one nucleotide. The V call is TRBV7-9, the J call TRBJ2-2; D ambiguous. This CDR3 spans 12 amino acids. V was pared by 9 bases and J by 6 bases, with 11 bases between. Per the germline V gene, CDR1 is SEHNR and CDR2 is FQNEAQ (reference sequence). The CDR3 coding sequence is TGTGCCAGAAGCCAAATTTCCGGGGAGCTGTTTTTT. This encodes CARSQISGELFF.

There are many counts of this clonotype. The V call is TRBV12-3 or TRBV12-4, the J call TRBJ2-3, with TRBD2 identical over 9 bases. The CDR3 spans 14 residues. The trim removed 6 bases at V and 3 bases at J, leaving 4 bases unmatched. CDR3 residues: CASSLSGGTDTQYF. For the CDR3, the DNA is TGTGCCAGCAGCCTAAGCGGGGGGACAGATACGCAGTATTTT.

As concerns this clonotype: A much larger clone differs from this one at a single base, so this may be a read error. CDR3 amino acids: CASSSGQGIFYEQFF. The CDR3 bases are TGTGCCAGCAGCTCTGGGCAGGGGATTTTCTACGAGCAGTTCTTC. The chain links TRBV5-4 to TRBJ2-1; D is possibly TRBD1 (6 bases). V gave up 3 bases and J gave up 10 bases, with 20 bases separating them. There are 15 residues in the CDR3. From germline, CDR1 is SGHNT and CDR2 YYREEE (reference sequence).

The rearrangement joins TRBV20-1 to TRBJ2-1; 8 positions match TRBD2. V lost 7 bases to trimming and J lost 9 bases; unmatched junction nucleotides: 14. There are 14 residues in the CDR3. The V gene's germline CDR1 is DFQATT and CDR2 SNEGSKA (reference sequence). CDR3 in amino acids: CSVLGLEADSEQFF. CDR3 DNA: TGCAGTGTACTGGGACTAGAAGCCGACAGTGAGCAGTTCTTC.

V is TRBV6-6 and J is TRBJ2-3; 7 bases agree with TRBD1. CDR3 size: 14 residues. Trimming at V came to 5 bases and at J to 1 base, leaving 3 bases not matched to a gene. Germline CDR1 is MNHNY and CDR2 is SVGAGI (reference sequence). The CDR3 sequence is CASSHRGGTDTQYF. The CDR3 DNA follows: TGTGCCAGCAGTCACAGGGGAGGCACAGATACGCAGTATTTT.

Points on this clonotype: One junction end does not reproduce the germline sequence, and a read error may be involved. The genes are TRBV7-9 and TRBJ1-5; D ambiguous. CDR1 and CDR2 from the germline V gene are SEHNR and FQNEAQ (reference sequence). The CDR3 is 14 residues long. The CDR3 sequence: CASSNALSNHPQHF. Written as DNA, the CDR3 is TGTGCCAGCAGTAATGCCCTGAGCAATCATCCCCAGCACTTT.

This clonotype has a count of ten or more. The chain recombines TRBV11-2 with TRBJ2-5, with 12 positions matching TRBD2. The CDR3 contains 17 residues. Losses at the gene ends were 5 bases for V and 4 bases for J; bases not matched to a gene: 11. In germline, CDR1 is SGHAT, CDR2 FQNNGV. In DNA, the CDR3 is TGTGCCAGCAGCCATAGGGCTAGCGGGGGGGTTACAGAGACCCAGTACTTC. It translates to CASSHRASGGVTETQYF. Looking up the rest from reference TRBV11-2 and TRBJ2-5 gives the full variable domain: EAGVAQSPRYKIIEKRQSVAFWCNPISGHATLYWYQQILGQGPKLLIQFQNNGVVDDSQLPKDRFSAERLKGVDSTLKIQPAKLEDSAVYLCASSHRASGGVTETQYFGPGTRLLVL.

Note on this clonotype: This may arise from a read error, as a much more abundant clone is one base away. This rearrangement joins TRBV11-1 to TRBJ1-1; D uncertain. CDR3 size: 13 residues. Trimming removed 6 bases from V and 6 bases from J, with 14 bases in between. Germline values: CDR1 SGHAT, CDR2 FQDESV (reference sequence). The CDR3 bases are TGTGCCAGCAGACCAGAGGTAGACGCTGAAGCTTTCTTT. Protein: CASRPEVDAEAFF.

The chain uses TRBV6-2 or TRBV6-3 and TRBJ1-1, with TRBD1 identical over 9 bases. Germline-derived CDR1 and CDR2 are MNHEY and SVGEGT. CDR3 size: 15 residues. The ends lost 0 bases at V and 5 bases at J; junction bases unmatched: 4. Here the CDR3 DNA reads TGTGCCAGCAGTTACTCGAGGGACAGGGAGACTGAAGCTTTCTTT. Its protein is CASSYSRDRETEAFF.

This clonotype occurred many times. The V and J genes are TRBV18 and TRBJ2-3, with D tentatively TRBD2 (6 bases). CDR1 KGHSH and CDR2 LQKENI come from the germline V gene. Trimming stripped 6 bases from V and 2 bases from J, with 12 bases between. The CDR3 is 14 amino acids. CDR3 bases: TGTGCCAGCTCCCCCGCGGGGCCCACAGATACGCAGTATTTT. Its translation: CASSPAGPTDTQYF.

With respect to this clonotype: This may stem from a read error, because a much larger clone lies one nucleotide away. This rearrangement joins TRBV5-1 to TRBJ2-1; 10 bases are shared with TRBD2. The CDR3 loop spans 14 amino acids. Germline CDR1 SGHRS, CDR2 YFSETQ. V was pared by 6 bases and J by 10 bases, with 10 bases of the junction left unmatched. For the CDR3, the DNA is TGCGCCAGCACCTCCGGACTAGCGGAGATAGAGCAGTTCTTC. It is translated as CASTSGLAEIEQFF.